This TCR beta chain was recovered during a study of CD8+ T cells in alopecia areata. Study context: Once tofacitinib had been taken for 6 to 18 months, 6 months off drug followed.

General study findings and limits: In scalp and blood during tofacitinib, many expanded lesional clones persisted. Clonality was higher in lesional than normal scalp, especially in alopecia totalis/universalis.

On this clone itself: What it recognizes is unknown.

Treatment defined: oral pan-JAK inhibitor, 5-10 mg twice daily. Germline CDR1 reads SQVTM; CDR2 reads ANQGSEA. There are 13 residues in the CDR3. V lost 4 bases and J lost 1, with 10 bases in between. Following extraction, RNA underwent reverse transcription to cDNA, which served as the sequencing template. The data were produced by immunoSEQ multiplex PCR, yet TCRdb's version contains in-frame clones alone and is incomplete. The sample lists some 170,000 clones, 50% to 75% occurring once. The V and J genes are TRBV29-1 and TRBJ2-5; no definite D call. The sample in question was CD4+ T cells sorted from blood, obtained between weeks 55 and 65, from a patient treated with tofacitinib. The clonotype was recovered from a human donor with alopecia areata. The CDR3 DNA reads TGCAGCGTTGTGCACCCCGGCCAAGAGACCCAGTACTTC. Protein sequence: CSVVHPGQETQYF. The whole variable domain, remainder taken from reference TRBV29-1 and TRBJ2-5, is SAVISQKPSRDICQRGTSLTIQCQVDSQVTMMFWYRQQPGQSLTLIATANQGSEATYESGFVIDKFPISRPNLTFSTLTVSNMSPEDSSIYLCSVVHPGQETQYFGPGTRLLVL.